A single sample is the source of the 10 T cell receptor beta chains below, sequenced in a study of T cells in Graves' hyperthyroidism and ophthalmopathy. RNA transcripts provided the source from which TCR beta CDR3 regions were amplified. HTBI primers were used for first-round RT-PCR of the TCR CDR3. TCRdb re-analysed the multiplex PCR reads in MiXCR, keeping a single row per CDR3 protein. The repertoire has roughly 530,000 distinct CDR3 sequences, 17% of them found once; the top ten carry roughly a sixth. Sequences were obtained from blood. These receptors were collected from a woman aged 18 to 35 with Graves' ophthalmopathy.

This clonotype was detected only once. Here the CDR3 DNA reads TGTGCCAGCAGGGATGACAGCTCTAGCGGCTCCTACGAGCAGTACTTC. This codes for CASRDDSSSGSYEQYF. This chain joins TRBV2 and TRBJ2-7; 7 nucleotides align to TRBD2. Germline values: CDR1 SNHLY, CDR2 FYNNEI. V was pared by 6 bases and J by 0 bases, with 11 bases of the junction left unmatched. The CDR3 extends over 16 amino acids. Full variable domain (outside the CDR3, taken from reference TRBV2 and TRBJ2-7): EPEVTQTPSHQVTQMGQEVILRCVPISNHLYFYWYRQILGQKVEFLVSFYNNEISEKSEIFDDQFSVERPDGSNFTLKIRSTKLEDSAMYFCASRDDSSSGSYEQYFGPGTRLTVT.

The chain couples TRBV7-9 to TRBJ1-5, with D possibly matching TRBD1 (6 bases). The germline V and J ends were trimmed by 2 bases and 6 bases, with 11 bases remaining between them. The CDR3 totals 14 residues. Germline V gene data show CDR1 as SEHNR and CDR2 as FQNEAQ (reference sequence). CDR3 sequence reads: CASSLPWGLQPQHF. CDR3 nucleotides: TGTGCCAGCAGCTTACCTTGGGGGCTTCAGCCCCAGCATTTT.

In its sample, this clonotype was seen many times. The CDR3 here is CASSEAPSGGGADEQFF. In DNA form, the CDR3 reads TGTGCCAGCAGTGAAGCCCCCTCCGGGGGGGGGGCCGATGAGCAGTTCTTC. The chain joins TRBV2 to TRBJ2-1, with TRBD2 identical over 8 bases. The CDR3 has 17 residues. Trimming took 0 bases from V and 8 from J; bases not matched to a gene: 12. The germline V gene encodes CDR1 SNHLY and CDR2 FYNNEI. Variable domain in full (rest from reference TRBV2 and TRBJ2-1): EPEVTQTPSHQVTQMGQEVILRCVPISNHLYFYWYRQILGQKVEFLVSFYNNEISEKSEIFDDQFSVERPDGSNFTLKIRSTKLEDSAMYFCASSEAPSGGGADEQFFGPGTRLTVL.

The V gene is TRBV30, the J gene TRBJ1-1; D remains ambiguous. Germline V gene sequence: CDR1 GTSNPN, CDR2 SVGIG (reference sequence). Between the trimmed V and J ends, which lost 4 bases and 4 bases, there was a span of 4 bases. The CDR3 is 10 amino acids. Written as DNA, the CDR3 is TGTGCCTGGATGACCACTGAAGCTTTCTTT. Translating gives CAWMTTEAFF.

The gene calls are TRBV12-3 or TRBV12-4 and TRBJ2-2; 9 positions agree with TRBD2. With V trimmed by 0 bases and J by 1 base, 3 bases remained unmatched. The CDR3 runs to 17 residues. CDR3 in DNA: TGTGCCAGCAGTTTAGCGCTTAGCGGGGGGAACACCGGGGAGCTGTTTTTT. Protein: CASSLALSGGNTGELFF.

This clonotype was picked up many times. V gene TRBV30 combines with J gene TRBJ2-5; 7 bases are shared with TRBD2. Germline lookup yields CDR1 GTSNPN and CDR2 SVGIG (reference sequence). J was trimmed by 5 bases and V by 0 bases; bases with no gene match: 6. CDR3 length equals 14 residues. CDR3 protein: CAWSVGGNAETQYF. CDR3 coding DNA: TGTGCCTGGAGTGTGGGGGGGAACGCGGAGACCCAGTACTTC. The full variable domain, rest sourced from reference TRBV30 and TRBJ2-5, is SQTIHQWPATLVQPVGSPLSLECTVEGTSNPNLYWYRQAAGRGLQLLFYSVGIGQISSEVPQNLSASRPQDRQFILSSKKLLLSDSGFYLCAWSVGGNAETQYFGPGTRLLVL.

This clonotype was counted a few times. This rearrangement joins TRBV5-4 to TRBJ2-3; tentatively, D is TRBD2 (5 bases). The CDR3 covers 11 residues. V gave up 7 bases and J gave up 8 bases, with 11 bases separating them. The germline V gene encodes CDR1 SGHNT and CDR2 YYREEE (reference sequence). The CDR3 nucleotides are TGTGCCAGCCGTCGAGGGAGTACGCAGTATTTT. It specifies CASRRGSTQYF. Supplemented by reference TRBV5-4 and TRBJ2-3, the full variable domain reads ETGVTQSPTHLIKTRGQQVTLRCSSQSGHNTVSWYQQALGQGPQFIFQYYREEENGRGNFPPRFSGLQFPNYSSELNVNALELDDSALYLCASRRGSTQYFGPGTRLTVL.

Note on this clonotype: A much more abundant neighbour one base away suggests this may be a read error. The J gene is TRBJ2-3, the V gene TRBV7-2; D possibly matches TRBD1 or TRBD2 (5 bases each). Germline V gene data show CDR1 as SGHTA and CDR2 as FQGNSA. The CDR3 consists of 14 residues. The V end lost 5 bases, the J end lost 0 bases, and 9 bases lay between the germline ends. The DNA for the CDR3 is TGTGCCAGCAGCGACGGGGCTAGCACAGATACGCAGTATTTT. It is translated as CASSDGASTDTQYF.

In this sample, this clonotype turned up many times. The chain's CDR3 is CASSFSRTTTSEQFF. The CDR3 DNA reads as TGTGCCAGCAGCTTCTCTCGGACAACCACTTCGGAGCAGTTCTTC. The chain uses TRBV7-9 and TRBJ2-1; weak D call: TRBD1 (5 bases). Germline V gene lookup returns CDR1 SEHNR and CDR2 FQNEAQ (reference sequence). The V gene lost 3 bases and the J gene lost 10 bases, with 19 bases spanning the gap. The CDR3 is 15 residues long.

CDR3 in DNA: TGTGCCAGCAGTCTCCCGGGACTTCAGGAATGGGGCTACACCTTC. Encoded protein: CASSLPGLQEWGYTF. The chain couples TRBV28 to TRBJ1-2, with a possible D match to TRBD1 (5 bases). Germline lookup yields CDR1 MDHEN and CDR2 SYDVKM. The CDR3 covers 15 residues. Trimming pared 5 bases from V and 8 bases from J, leaving 21 bases between.